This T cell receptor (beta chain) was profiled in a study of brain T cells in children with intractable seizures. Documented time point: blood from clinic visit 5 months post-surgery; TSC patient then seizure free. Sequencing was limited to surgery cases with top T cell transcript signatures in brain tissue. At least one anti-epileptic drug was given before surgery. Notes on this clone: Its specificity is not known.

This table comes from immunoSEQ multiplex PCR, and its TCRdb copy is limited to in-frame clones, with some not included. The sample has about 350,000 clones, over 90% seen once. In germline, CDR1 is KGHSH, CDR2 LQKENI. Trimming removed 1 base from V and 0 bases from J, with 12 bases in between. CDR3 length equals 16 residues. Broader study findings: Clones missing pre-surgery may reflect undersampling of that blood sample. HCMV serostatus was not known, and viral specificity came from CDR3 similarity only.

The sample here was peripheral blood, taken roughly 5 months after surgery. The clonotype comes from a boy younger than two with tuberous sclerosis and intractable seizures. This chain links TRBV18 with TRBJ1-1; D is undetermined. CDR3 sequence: CASSPRGQPLNTEAFF. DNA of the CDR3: TGTGCCAGCTCACCACGTGGGCAGCCATTGAACACTGAAGCTTTCTTT.